The rows below give T cell receptor beta chains drawn from one sample of a study of T cell clones after liver transplantation. Using immunoSEQ multiplex PCR, the repertoire was profiled, and TCRdb retains in-frame clones only, with some absent. The sample gives about 120,000 clones, 90% of which show up once; around 0.83% is in the top ten. Sequencing used CD4+ T cells from blood, obtained 12 months after liver transplant. The receptors derive from a human patient who received a liver transplant. Some T cells may have come from the graft donor. Each CDR3 is given with its conserved first and last residue.

v_gene	j_gene	CDR3aa
TRBV5-6	TRBJ2-7	CASSLADRYEQYF
TRBV29-1	TRBJ2-5	CSVEPGEETQYF
TRBV6-5	TRBJ2-3	CASSYSSSGVTDTQYF
TRBV7-2	TRBJ2-7	CASSLDRGASYEQYF
TRBV6-5	TRBJ2-1	CASSYLTSLEQFF
TRBV6-4	TRBJ1-1	CASRRTGSGTEAFF
TRBV7-2	TRBJ2-7	CASSLDGGAAYEQYF
TRBV5-1	TRBJ2-1	CASSLGLAGGGGYNEQFF
TRBV18	TRBJ2-1	CASSPPSGRDNEQFF
TRBV27	TRBJ1-2	CASSLLGTYGYTF
TRBV19	TRBJ2-7	CASSVAGARSYEQYF
TRBV2	TRBJ1-5	CASSDPTRGTNQPQHF
TRBV6-1	TRBJ2-7	CASNAVGGGSAEQYF
TRBV25-1	TRBJ1-2	CASNSMDYGYTF
TRBV30	TRBJ2-1	CAWTAGSGLSYNEQFF
TRBV27	TRBJ2-5	CASSLLAGAPRGETQYF
TRBV19	TRBJ2-5	CASSLMTGQETQYF
TRBV4-2	TRBJ2-5	CASSQDLRLARDLQETQYF